This TCR beta chain is drawn from a study of blood T cell repertoires in COVID-19. Study-wide context: The United States, Italy and Spain supplied acute and convalescent COVID-19 samples. Sources were T cells, B-cell-depleted T cells, or PBMCs; the material itself was cDNA or gDNA.

As handled by the study authors: Reference gene primers were amplified, and this amplification served to estimate nucleated cell counts. Repertoires were generated with immunoSEQ multiplex PCR, while TCRdb's copy carries only in-frame clones and drops some. That table supplies the V and J calls and clone size; D and trimming were determined from the DNA. The sample has roughly 45,000 clones, 90% seen once. Looked up from germline, CDR1 is SGDLS and CDR2 is YYNGEE. Trimming at V came to 9 bases and at J to 7 bases, leaving 21 bases not matched to a gene. The CDR3 is 17 amino acids. This clonotype was obtained from a man aged 65 to 79 with active COVID-19. The material sequenced was peripheral blood. The genes are TRBV9 and TRBJ2-1; 8 nucleotides align to TRBD2. This CDR3 is CATSASGEAGEINEQFF. DNA of the CDR3: TGTGCCACCTCCGCCTCAGGAGAAGCGGGAGAAATAAATGAGCAGTTCTTC.